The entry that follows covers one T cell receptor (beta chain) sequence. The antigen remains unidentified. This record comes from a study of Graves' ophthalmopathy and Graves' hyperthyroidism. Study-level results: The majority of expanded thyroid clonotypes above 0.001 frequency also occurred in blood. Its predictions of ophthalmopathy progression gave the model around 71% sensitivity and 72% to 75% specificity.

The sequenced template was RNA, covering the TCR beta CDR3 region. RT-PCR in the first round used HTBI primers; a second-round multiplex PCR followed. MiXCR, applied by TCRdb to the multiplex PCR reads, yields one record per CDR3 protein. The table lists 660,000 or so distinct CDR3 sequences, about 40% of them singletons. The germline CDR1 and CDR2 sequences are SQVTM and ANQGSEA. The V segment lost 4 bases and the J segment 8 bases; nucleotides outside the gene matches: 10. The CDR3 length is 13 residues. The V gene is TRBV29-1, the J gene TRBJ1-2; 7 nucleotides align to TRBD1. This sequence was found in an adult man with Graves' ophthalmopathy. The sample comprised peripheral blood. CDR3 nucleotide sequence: TGCAGCGTTGCAGGCAGGGGGTTCCAAGGCTACACCTTC. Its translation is CSVAGRGFQGYTF.